This T cell receptor beta chain appears in the sequencing data of a study of T cells in Graves' hyperthyroidism and ophthalmopathy. Overall study results and limits: Blood also showed most of the thyroid clonotypes that were expanded above 0.001.

This clonotype was seen only a few times. Antigen specificity is unknown. The CDR3 totals 15 residues. CDR1 and CDR2 (germline): SGHRS, YFSETQ. V shed 4 bases and J shed 0 bases, with 11 bases lying between them. The investigators amplified TCR beta CDR3 regions from RNA transcripts. TCR CDR3 underwent first-round RT-PCR with the HTBI primer set. TCRdb reanalysed the multiplex PCR reads using MiXCR and keeps one entry per CDR3 protein. The sample yields about 380,000 distinct CDR3 sequences, around 14% seen once. The study defined stable Graves' hyperthyroidism as no ophthalmopathy progression within 18 months. Aged 18 to 65, the patients had hyperthyroidism that was newly diagnosed and had lasted under 2 months. Lactation, pregnancy, other autoimmune disease or uncontrolled infection led to exclusion of patients.

Sequences were obtained from blood. The receptor comes from a woman aged 55-69 years with Graves' hyperthyroidism. The V call is TRBV5-1, the J call TRBJ2-1; D is unclear. CDR3 bases: TGCGCCAGCAGCGACCGTCTCAGCTCCTACAATGAGCAGTTCTTC. The encoded protein is CASSDRLSSYNEQFF.